The 9 T cell receptor beta chains below were found in one sample sequenced in a study of blood T cells in healthy people across ages. Next came a second PCR, run for about 6 to 12 cycles, which used a sample-barcoded 5' primer along with a J-beta primer mix. Via MiXCR, TCRdb re-called the 5' RACE reads, giving one row per CDR3 protein. The sample yields some 640,000 distinct CDR3 sequences, around 31% seen once. Material: blood. Receptor source: a woman older than 75 in good health.

This clonotype has a count of ten or more. V is TRBV27 and J is TRBJ2-5, with 7 bases that match TRBD2. The CDR3 loop spans 13 amino acids. Trimming removed 3 bases from V and 5 bases from J; junction bases left unmatched: 3. CDR1 and CDR2 from the germline V gene are MNHEY and SMNVEV (reference sequence). CDR3 bases: TGTGCCAGCAGTTTTGGGAGGGTCGAGACCCAGTACTTC. It translates to CASSFGRVETQYF.

The table lists this clonotype with many counts. This chain joins TRBV7-3 and TRBJ1-2, with a tentative D call TRBD1 (6 bases). Trimming cost V 2 bases and J 1 base, with 17 bases left between them. The CDR3 is 17 amino acids. In germline, CDR1 is SGHTA, CDR2 FQGTGA. The CDR3 sequence is CASSLGRGGPRNYGYTF. The CDR3, as DNA: TGTGCCAGCAGCTTAGGTAGAGGGGGGCCACGTAACTATGGCTACACCTTC.

This sequence joins TRBV20-1 and TRBJ1-5; weak D call: TRBD1 (6 bases). The V end was cut by 6 bases, the J end by 6 bases, with 24 bases between. The CDR3 runs to 16 residues. The germline V gene has CDR1 DFQATT and CDR2 SNEGSKA (reference sequence). The CDR3 sequence: CSASRTPRGASQPQHF. The DNA for the CDR3 is TGCAGTGCCTCTAGAACCCCCAGGGGTGCGTCTCAGCCCCAGCATTTT.

This clonotype was observed many times. The chain is built from TRBV11-2 and TRBJ2-5, with TRBD2 matching 10 bases. Germline V gene lookup returns CDR1 SGHAT and CDR2 FQNNGV. The CDR3 extends over 14 amino acids. With 5 bases clipped from V and 4 bases from J, the junction kept 4 bases outside the gene matches. Here the CDR3 reads CASSPGLARETQYF. The CDR3 DNA is TGTGCCAGCAGCCCGGGACTAGCGAGAGAGACCCAGTACTTC.

This clonotype was observed at least ten times. Compared with germline, one end of the junction differs, possibly owing to a read error. The V gene is TRBV29-1, the J gene TRBJ1-1; TRBD1 matches at 9 bases. CDR1 and CDR2 from the germline V gene are SQVTM and ANQGSEA. The CDR3 length is 15 residues. The CDR3 loop reads CSGSNRGRGNSEAFF. For the CDR3, the DNA is TGCAGCGGATCAAACAGGGGGCGCGGGAACAGTGAAGCTTTCTTT. Full variable domain (missing parts from reference TRBV29-1 and TRBJ1-1): SAVISQKPSRDICQRGTSLTIQCQVDSQVTMMFWYRQQPGQSLTLIATANQGSEATYESGFVIDKFPISRPNLTFSTLTVSNMSPEDSSIYLCSGSNRGRGNSEAFFGQGTRLTVV.

Only one count was recorded for this clonotype. Possible read error: a much larger clone is one base away. V and J are TRBV2 and TRBJ2-7; D is unclear. The CDR3 covers 12 residues. The ends were cut back, 8 bases at V and 7 bases at J, with 15 bases in the middle. Germline V gives CDR1 SNHLY, CDR2 FYNNEI. In nucleotides, the CDR3 is TGTGCCAGCGCTAGGAGTAGCTGTGAGCAGTACTTC. Translated: CASARSSCEQYF.

This clonotype is a singleton in its sample. This may stem from a read error, because a much larger clone lies one nucleotide away. The J gene is TRBJ2-7, the V gene TRBV15; the D gene is possibly TRBD1 (5 bases). CDR3 length: 13 residues. The V gene lost 2 bases and the J gene lost 4 bases, with 9 bases spanning the gap. Germline values: CDR1 LNHNV, CDR2 YYDKDF (reference sequence). In nucleotides, the CDR3 is TGTGCCACCAGCAGACGGACAAGGTACGAGCAGTACTTC. This translates into CATSRRTRYEQYF.

This clonotype came up many times. The V gene is TRBV12-3 or TRBV12-4, the J gene TRBJ1-2; D call uncertain. The V end was cut by 5 bases, the J end by 7 bases, with 8 bases between. CDR3 length: 11 amino acids. This CDR3 reads CASSPNIGYTF. The CDR3 nucleotides read TGTGCCAGCAGTCCCAATATTGGCTACACCTTC.

This clonotype was counted only a few times. This chain uses TRBV3-1 with TRBJ2-7; perhaps TRBD2 as D (6 bases). This CDR3 comprises 15 residues. V lost 0 bases to trimming and J lost 7 bases, with 16 bases between them. The V gene's germline CDR1 is LGHDT and CDR2 YNNKEL (reference sequence). This CDR3 reads CASSQDSGGYNEQYF. CDR3 in DNA: TGTGCCAGCAGCCAAGATAGCGGAGGCTACAATGAGCAGTACTTC.